The 4 T cell receptor beta chains presented below share a single source sample, sequenced in a study of siplizumab effects on memory and regulatory T cells. Using immunoSEQ multiplex PCR, the repertoire was profiled, and TCRdb retains in-frame clones only, with some absent. The table shows about 120,000 clones, with about nine tenths occurring only once. The sample comprised CD4+ T cells sorted from blood. These TCRs come from a human donor in good health.

V and J are TRBV18 and TRBJ2-2; no clear D gene. CDR3 length: 11 amino acids. Trimming took off 8 bases at V and 6 bases at J, with 7 bases between the two ends. Germline CDR1 reads KGHSH; CDR2 reads LQKENI. The CDR3 here is CASGEAGELFF. The DNA for the CDR3 is TGTGCCAGCGGCGAGGCCGGGGAGCTGTTTTTT.

The J gene is TRBJ2-3, the V gene TRBV5-4; 9 bases align to TRBD2. CDR1 and CDR2 from the germline V gene are SGHNT and YYREEE (reference sequence). J was trimmed by 5 bases and V by 2 bases; bases with no gene match: 6. The CDR3 sequence is 15 residues long. The CDR3 nucleotides read TGTGCCAGCAGCTTTAGGCGGGGGGGTCAAGATACGCAGTATTTT. It is translated as CASSFRRGGQDTQYF.

CDR3 sequence: CASSLGPRRNTGELFF. The DNA for the CDR3 is TGTGCCAGCAGTTTAGGCCCCCGCAGGAACACCGGGGAGCTGTTTTTT. The V and J genes are TRBV28 and TRBJ2-2, with D unresolved. Per the germline V gene, CDR1 is MDHEN and CDR2 is SYDVKM. Trimming cost V 2 bases and J 1 base, with 11 bases left between them. This CDR3 is 16 amino acids long.

J is TRBJ1-1 and V is TRBV7-2; the D is unclear. The CDR3 loop spans 14 amino acids. Germline-derived CDR1 and CDR2 are SGHTA and FQGNSA. V lost 6 bases and J 3 bases, leaving 14 bases between the germline ends. The CDR3 sequence: CASRVDNSYTEAFF. The CDR3 coding sequence is TGTGCCAGCAGGGTTGATAACAGCTACACTGAAGCTTTCTTT.